The 23 T cell receptor beta chains given below trace back to one sample, sequenced in a study of shared clonotypes between healthy human individuals. The table came from immunoSEQ multiplex PCR; TCRdb's copy has only in-frame clones and leaves some out. The sample carries around 2.3 million clones, roughly 95% recorded once. Sequencing was carried out using naive CD4+ T cells sorted from blood. Subset in this sample: CD45RA+ positively selected. The receptors stem from a man aged 18 to 29 in good health.

This sequence joins TRBV29-1 and TRBJ1-5, with a tentative D call TRBD1 (5 bases). The V end was cut by 2 bases, the J end by 4 bases, with 15 bases between. Germline loops: CDR1 SQVTM, CDR2 ANQGSEA. The CDR3 runs 15 residues. Here the CDR3 reads CSVEFIQGGNQPQHF. Here the CDR3 DNA reads TGCAGCGTTGAATTCATCCAGGGTGGGAATCAGCCCCAGCATTTT.

The gene calls are TRBV6-1 and TRBJ2-2, with TRBD2 matching over 8 bases. The CDR3 has 15 amino acids. Germline values: CDR1 MNHNS, CDR2 SASEGT. Trimming removed 6 bases from V and 1 base from J; junction bases left unmatched: 4. CDR3 loop: CASSSSGLNTGELFF. CDR3 sequence (DNA): TGTGCCAGCAGCTCTAGCGGGCTGAACACCGGGGAGCTGTTTTTT.

The chain joins TRBV7-8 to TRBJ1-4; no clear D. The CDR3 extends over 16 amino acids. Trimming left V 8 bases short and J 6 bases short, with 22 bases between. CDR1 and CDR2 from the germline V gene are SGHVS and FQNEAQ. Here the CDR3 DNA reads TGTGCCAGCGGCCCAGGACGGGGAGGCTCCTATGAAAAACTGTTTTTT. It translates to CASGPGRGGSYEKLFF.

As for this clone: Different DNA sequences within this sample yield the same CDR3. This sequence joins TRBV5-1 and TRBJ1-3, with D possibly TRBD1 on 5 matching bases. Trimming stripped 4 bases from V and 1 base from J, with 9 bases between. There are 14 residues in the CDR3. CDR1 and CDR2 from the germline V gene are SGHRS and YFSETQ. The chain's CDR3 is CASSIGGSGNTIYF. The CDR3 DNA follows: TGCGCCAGCAGCATCGGGGGGTCTGGAAACACCATATATTTT. Looking up the rest from reference TRBV5-1 and TRBJ1-3 gives the full variable domain: KAGVTQTPRYLIKTRGQQVTLSCSPISGHRSVSWYQQTPGQGLQFLFEYFSETQRNKGNFPGRFSGRQFSNSRSEMNVSTLELGDSALYLCASSIGGSGNTIYFGEGSWLTVV.

The chain has TRBV19 and TRBJ2-1; 9 positions agree with TRBD1. Germline values: CDR1 LNHDA, CDR2 SQIVND (reference sequence). CDR3 length: 16 amino acids. V lost 2 bases and J lost 2; bases outside the gene matches: 4. Written as DNA, the CDR3 is TGTGCCAGTAGTATATCGTGGACAGGGGCCTACAATGAGCAGTTCTTC. It encodes CASSISWTGAYNEQFF.

This clone was recorded once. This rearrangement joins TRBV19 to TRBJ1-5, with TRBD1 identical over 12 bases. V lost 2 bases to trimming and J lost 0 bases; unmatched junction nucleotides: 11. Germline-derived CDR1 and CDR2 are LNHDA and SQIVND (reference sequence). The CDR3 length is 20 residues. This CDR3 is CASSIKSGTGGPYSNQPQHF. DNA for the CDR3: TGTGCCAGTAGTATAAAGTCCGGGACAGGGGGCCCTTATAGCAATCAGCCCCAGCATTTT. The variable domain in full, with the rest retrieved from reference TRBV19 and TRBJ1-5, is DGGITQSPKYLFRKEGQNVTLSCEQNLNHDAMYWYRQDPGQGLRLIYYSQIVNDFQKGDIAEGYSVSREKKESFPLTVTSAQKNPTAFYLCASSIKSGTGGPYSNQPQHFGDGTRLSIL.

CDR3 nucleotide sequence: TGTGCCAGCAGCTTTTCGCCGGACCAGGGGGAGCAGTACTTC. Translated: CASSFSPDQGEQYF. The chain combines TRBV7-8 with TRBJ2-7; the D gene is possibly TRBD1 (6 bases). Per germline, CDR1 SGHVS and CDR2 FQNEAQ. CDR3 length equals 14 residues. Trimming stripped 3 bases from V and 7 bases from J, with 16 bases between.

The chain has TRBV25-1 and TRBJ2-7; 8 nucleotides line up with TRBD2. Germline CDR1 MGHDK, CDR2 SYGVNS. The ends lost 9 bases at V and 4 bases at J; junction bases unmatched: 11. The length of the CDR3 is 14 residues. CDR3 residues: CASRESGSIYEQYF. The CDR3 bases are TGTGCCAGTAGAGAAAGCGGGAGTATTTACGAGCAGTACTTC.

The CDR3 region is CASSRQGWQYEQYF. In DNA form, the CDR3 reads TGTGCCAGCAGTCGACAGGGGTGGCAGTACGAGCAGTACTTC. This chain uses TRBV28 with TRBJ2-7; 8 nucleotides match TRBD1. This CDR3 comprises 14 residues. Germline V gene data show CDR1 as MDHEN and CDR2 as SYDVKM. The trim removed 5 bases at V and 4 bases at J, leaving 7 bases unmatched.

This sequence joins TRBV5-1 and TRBJ2-3; 10 bases are shared with TRBD2. J gave up 5 bases and V 4 bases, and 4 bases lay outside the gene matches. The length of the CDR3 is 14 residues. Germline assignment: CDR1 SGHRS and CDR2 YFSETQ. CDR3 amino acids: CASSTVAGGDTQYF. The CDR3 coding sequence is TGCGCCAGCAGCACCGTAGCGGGAGGAGATACGCAGTATTTT. The whole variable domain, remainder taken from reference TRBV5-1 and TRBJ2-3, is KAGVTQTPRYLIKTRGQQVTLSCSPISGHRSVSWYQQTPGQGLQFLFEYFSETQRNKGNFPGRFSGRQFSNSRSEMNVSTLELGDSALYLCASSTVAGGDTQYFGPGTRLTVL.

A remark on this clone: Distinct nucleotide sequences in the sample also encode this CDR3. The chain uses TRBV18 and TRBJ1-1; no clear D gene. This CDR3 has 12 amino acids. Between the trimmed V and J ends, which lost 3 bases and 4 bases, there was a span of 6 bases. Germline V gene data show CDR1 as KGHSH and CDR2 as LQKENI. The CDR3 reads CASSPGVTEAFF. CDR3 bases: TGTGCCAGCTCACCCGGTGTCACTGAAGCTTTCTTT.

V and J are TRBV10-3 and TRBJ2-1, with D unresolved. V was shortened by 6 bases and J by 6 bases, with 6 bases between the two germline ends. Germline V lookup: CDR1 ENHRY, CDR2 SYGVKD. The CDR3 has 11 amino acids. The CDR3: CAISTVNEQFF. DNA of the CDR3: TGTGCCATCAGCACCGTCAATGAGCAGTTCTTC.

The genes are TRBV6-1 and TRBJ1-6; D gene ambiguous. This CDR3 is built from 14 residues. V was cut by 2 bases and J by 7 bases, with 9 bases left in between. CDR1 MNHNS and CDR2 SASEGT come from the germline V gene. The CDR3 region is CASSETRGNSPLHF. CDR3 bases: TGTGCCAGCAGTGAAACCCGGGGAAATTCACCCCTCCACTTT.

The chain is built from TRBV19 and TRBJ2-7, with 9 positions matching TRBD2. Germline values: CDR1 LNHDA, CDR2 SQIVND (reference sequence). After removal of 8 bases from V and 2 bases from J, the junction contained 10 bases not matched to a gene. CDR3 size: 15 residues. In nucleotides, the CDR3 is TGTGCCAGTGGAAATCCGGCGGGAGGGGCCTACGAGCAGTACTTC. Translation gives CASGNPAGGAYEQYF.

The chain recombines TRBV28 with TRBJ1-2, with TRBD1 as a possible D gene (5 bases). The CDR3 contains 14 residues. The V end lost 4 bases, the J end lost 14 bases, and 23 bases lay between the germline ends. CDR1 is MDHEN and CDR2 is SYDVKM in the germline V gene. This CDR3 is CASSSGTQSQFRTF. The CDR3 nucleotides are TGTGCCAGCAGTTCCGGGACTCAAAGCCAATTTAGGACCTTC.

The CDR3 protein is CASSLDSYRTDTQYF. Here the CDR3 DNA reads TGTGCCAGCAGCTTAGATTCTTACCGCACAGATACGCAGTATTTT. This chain uses TRBV11-2 with TRBJ2-3; D is unresolved. CDR3 length: 15 residues. The ends were cut back, 0 bases at V and 1 base at J, with 8 bases in the middle. CDR1 and CDR2 (germline): SGHAT, FQNNGV.

V usage is TRBV28 and J usage is TRBJ1-2; D may be TRBD1 (5 bases). The V end was cut by 4 bases, the J end by 4 bases, with 19 bases between. The length of the CDR3 is 16 residues. Germline CDR1 MDHEN, CDR2 SYDVKM. The CDR3 is CASSSGGGETLYGYTF. The DNA of the CDR3 is TGTGCCAGCAGTTCTGGGGGGGGAGAGACCCTCTATGGCTACACCTTC.

Only one count was recorded for this clone. The V gene is TRBV5-4, the J gene TRBJ2-1; TRBD2 matches 14 bases. Trimming at V came to 0 bases and at J to 10 bases, leaving 6 bases not matched to a gene. This CDR3 comprises 16 residues. Looked up from germline, CDR1 is SGHNT and CDR2 is YYREEE (reference sequence). The CDR3 protein is CASSLGGLAGAGEQFF. CDR3 in DNA: TGTGCCAGCAGCTTGGGGGGACTAGCGGGAGCGGGCGAGCAGTTCTTC.

The DNA of the CDR3 is TGCAGCGTTGAACCCCCCGGGGGTGGCTACACCTTC. Its protein is CSVEPPGGGYTF. The genes are TRBV29-1 and TRBJ1-2, with D tentatively TRBD1 (5 bases). Per the germline V gene, CDR1 is SQVTM and CDR2 is ANQGSEA. The CDR3 runs to 12 residues. V was pared by 2 bases and J by 7 bases, with 11 bases between.

CDR3 residues: CASSSYRGQSPLHF. In DNA form, the CDR3 reads TGTGCCAGCAGCTCCTACAGGGGTCAATCACCCCTCCACTTT. The chain couples TRBV5-8 to TRBJ1-6, with 7 bases fitting TRBD1. J gave up 10 bases and V 3 bases, and 7 bases lay outside the gene matches. Germline CDR1 reads SGHTS; CDR2 reads YDEGEE. The CDR3 extends over 14 amino acids.

The rearrangement joins TRBV30 to TRBJ2-3, with a tentative D call TRBD1 (6 bases). CDR3 length equals 12 residues. The germline V and J ends were trimmed by 4 bases and 4 bases, with 9 bases remaining between them. From germline, CDR1 is GTSNPN and CDR2 SVGIG (reference sequence). CDR3 DNA sequence: TGTGCCTGGACCCCAGGGGCAGATACGCAGTATTTT. Translating it yields CAWTPGADTQYF.

To note about this clone: Other DNA sequences from this sample encode an identical CDR3 as well. The V gene is TRBV18, the J gene TRBJ1-3; weak D call: TRBD1 (5 bases). Germline loops: CDR1 KGHSH, CDR2 LQKENI. The CDR3 sequence is 15 residues long. Trimming pared 0 bases from V and 2 bases from J, leaving 8 bases between. CDR3 nucleotide sequence: TGTGCCAGCTCACCACCGACGGGGGCTGGAAACACCATATATTTT. It translates to CASSPPTGAGNTIYF.

The gene calls are TRBV4-3 and TRBJ1-4; D is possibly TRBD1 (6 bases). Germline V lookup: CDR1 LGHNA, CDR2 YSLEER. The V gene lost 1 base and the J gene lost 8 bases, with 11 bases spanning the gap. The CDR3 loop spans 14 amino acids. In DNA form, the CDR3 reads TGCGCCAGCAGCCAAGGGCAGGGGATCGAAAAACTGTTTTTT. This encodes CASSQGQGIEKLFF.